The 26 T cell receptor beta chains reported below all come from one sample, sequenced in a study of blood T cell repertoires in COVID-19 (TCRdb year 2020). Library construction relied on the immunoSEQ multiplex PCR assay. TCRdb provides this immuneACCESS table in a form limited to in-frame rearrangements. Some clones are lacking; in checked studies, under half of them reflect an unresolved V gene, and why the rest are absent is not known. The sample table shows about 160,000 clones, and around 93% are seen once. The ten largest clones add up to about 5.3% of the sample. Sequences were obtained from peripheral blood. These receptors came from a man aged 25 to 45 with COVID-19, enrolled during active disease.

This sequence joins TRBV24-1 and TRBJ2-7; D perhaps matches TRBD1 (6 bases). The CDR3 length is 13 residues. Germline loops: CDR1 KGHDR, CDR2 SFDVKD. Trimming shortened V by 6 bases and J by 3 bases, and 11 bases separated the two germline ends. The CDR3 is CATSRQGNYEQYF. In DNA form, the CDR3 reads TGTGCCACCAGTAGGCAGGGGAACTACGAGCAGTACTTC.

The CDR3 reads CASSLDGHTDTQYF. DNA for the CDR3: TGTGCCAGCAGCCTTGACGGACACACAGATACGCAGTATTTT. The gene calls are TRBV27 and TRBJ2-3; D is perhaps TRBD1 (5 bases). Germline V gene data show CDR1 as MNHEY and CDR2 as SMNVEV (reference sequence). The CDR3 length is 14 residues. V was trimmed by 6 bases and J by 2 bases, leaving 12 bases between them.

The chain joins TRBV28 to TRBJ1-5; D gene uncertain. This CDR3 is 11 amino acids long. The germline V gene has CDR1 MDHEN and CDR2 SYDVKM. The V gene lost 1 base and the J gene lost 7 bases, with 2 bases spanning the gap. The CDR3 loop is CASSLSQPQHF. In nucleotides, the CDR3 is TGTGCCAGCAGTTTATCACAGCCCCAGCATTTT.

The chain joins TRBV20-1 to TRBJ1-4, with unresolved D. Trimming removed 3 bases from V and 7 bases from J, with 15 bases in between. Germline loops: CDR1 DFQATT, CDR2 SNEGSKA (reference sequence). The CDR3 is made up of 14 amino acids. The CDR3 DNA reads as TGCAGTGCTAGTCCGAGGGATGGTGGTGAAAAACTGTTTTTT. Protein product: CSASPRDGGEKLFF.

The V call is TRBV6-2 or TRBV6-3, the J call TRBJ1-1; the D gene is possibly TRBD1 (6 bases). Germline assignment: CDR1 MNHEY and CDR2 SVGEGT. The CDR3 is made up of 16 amino acids. V was pared by 4 bases and J by 8 bases, with 23 bases between. The CDR3 DNA reads TGTGCCAGCAGTTTCGATCTCCGGGACACCCGAGGCGAAGCTTTCTTT. Its translation: CASSFDLRDTRGEAFF.

This clone was detected only once. The rearrangement links TRBV5-1 to TRBJ1-6, with no clear D. Germline V gene lookup returns CDR1 SGHRS and CDR2 YFSETQ. The CDR3 contains 15 residues. Trimming pared 0 bases from V and 7 bases from J, leaving 11 bases between. The CDR3 region is CASSLATITNSPLHF. The CDR3, as DNA: TGCGCCAGCAGCTTGGCCACAATTACGAATTCACCCCTCCACTTT.

The chain joins TRBV7-2 to TRBJ1-6; weak D call: TRBD1 (5 bases). Trimming cost V 2 bases and J 9 bases, with 8 bases left between them. The CDR3 has 13 residues. Per the germline V gene, CDR1 is SGHTA and CDR2 is FQGNSA. The CDR3: CASSLQDTSPLHF. CDR3 in DNA: TGTGCCAGCAGCTTACAGGACACTTCACCCCTCCACTTT.

V usage is TRBV14 and J usage is TRBJ2-5; 11 nucleotides agree with TRBD2. Per the germline V gene, CDR1 is SGHDN and CDR2 is FVKESK. Trimming cost V 6 bases and J 2 bases; bases outside gene matches: 11. This CDR3 is 17 amino acids long. CDR3 sequence: CASSLYLAGGPQETQYF. CDR3 nucleotides: TGTGCCAGCAGTCTCTATCTAGCGGGGGGCCCTCAAGAGACCCAGTACTTC.

The chain couples TRBV4-3 to TRBJ2-7, with 9 positions matching TRBD1. Germline V gene sequence: CDR1 LGHNA, CDR2 YSLEER. V lost 1 base and J lost 3; bases outside the gene matches: 10. The CDR3 covers 17 residues. The CDR3 region has the DNA TGCGCCAGCAGCCAAGGGGCCCCCGGGACAGGGTTCTACGAGCAGTACTTC. Translating gives CASSQGAPGTGFYEQYF.

The chain is built from TRBV7-2 and TRBJ2-7; 8 bases match TRBD2. After removal of 5 bases from V and 3 bases from J, the junction contained 6 bases not matched to a gene. This CDR3 spans 14 amino acids. CDR1 SGHTA and CDR2 FQGNSA come from the germline V gene. The CDR3 bases are TGTGCCAGCAGCGACGGACTAGCCATCTACGAGCAGTACTTC. It codes for CASSDGLAIYEQYF. The full variable domain, completed using reference TRBV7-2 and TRBJ2-7, is GAGVSQSPSNKVTEKGKDVELRCDPISGHTALYWYRQSLGQGLEFLIYFQGNSAPDKSGLPSDRFSAERTGGSVSTLTIQRTQQEDSAVYLCASSDGLAIYEQYFGPGTRLTVT.

V is TRBV4-3 and J is TRBJ1-2; D uncertain. The V gene lost 1 base and the J gene lost 1 base, with 19 bases spanning the gap. The CDR3 consists of 18 residues. Per the germline V gene, CDR1 is LGHNA and CDR2 is YSLEER. CDR3 sequence reads: CASSQGGGTHPLNYGYTF. The CDR3 DNA reads TGCGCCAGCAGCCAAGGCGGCGGAACCCACCCGCTTAACTATGGCTACACCTTC.

The gene calls are TRBV28 and TRBJ1-2; tentatively, D is TRBD1 (6 bases). Between the trimmed V and J ends, which lost 9 bases and 5 bases, there was a span of 19 bases. The CDR3 length is 14 residues. Germline V gives CDR1 MDHEN, CDR2 SYDVKM. The CDR3 protein is CASHLGQGRYGYTF. The DNA for the CDR3 is TGTGCCAGTCACCTTGGGCAGGGGAGATATGGCTACACCTTC.

The V gene is TRBV29-1, the J gene TRBJ2-1; D is undetermined. The V gene lost 6 bases and the J gene lost 3 bases, with 9 bases spanning the gap. Germline V gene data show CDR1 as SQVTM and CDR2 as ANQGSEA. The CDR3 has 12 residues. In DNA, the CDR3 is TGCAGCGTAACTCCTAACTACAATGAGCAGTTCTTC. Residues: CSVTPNYNEQFF.

This chain links TRBV14 with TRBJ2-3, with 8 bases lining up with TRBD2. CDR3 length equals 15 residues. Looked up from germline, CDR1 is SGHDN and CDR2 is FVKESK. J lost 6 bases, V lost 3 bases, and 8 bases had no gene match. The CDR3 DNA is TGTGCCAGCAGCCATCTCGCGGGGGGCCTGGATACGCAGTATTTT. Translated, it gives CASSHLAGGLDTQYF.

The V call is TRBV7-9, the J call TRBJ1-1, with D maybe TRBD1 (5 bases). Germline V gene lookup returns CDR1 SEHNR and CDR2 FQNEAQ (reference sequence). V was trimmed by 5 bases and J by 1 base, leaving 11 bases between them. This CDR3 comprises 14 residues. CDR3 region: CASSQQTANTEAFF. The CDR3 DNA is TGTGCCAGCAGCCAGCAGACAGCGAACACTGAAGCTTTCTTT.

The V gene is TRBV19, the J gene TRBJ1-5; 10 bases match TRBD1. The CDR3 loop spans 14 amino acids. From germline, CDR1 is LNHDA and CDR2 SQIVND (reference sequence). V shed 0 bases and J 12 bases; nucleotides not matched to a gene: 5. The CDR3 sequence is CASSIEGGQGNQHF. DNA for the CDR3: TGTGCCAGTAGTATAGAGGGGGGACAGGGGAACCAGCATTTT.

This chain joins TRBV29-1 and TRBJ1-1; 10 bases agree with TRBD1. V dropped 1 base and J dropped 6; count of bases not matched to a gene: 5. The CDR3 runs to 14 residues. CDR1 is SQVTM and CDR2 is ANQGSEA in the germline V gene. CDR3 region: CSVEATGGSSEAFF. CDR3 bases: TGCAGCGTTGAAGCGACAGGGGGCTCGTCTGAAGCTTTCTTT.

The chain employs TRBV4-3 and TRBJ2-2; weak D call: TRBD2 (6 bases). CDR1 and CDR2 (germline): LGHNA, YSLEER. The CDR3 sequence is 16 residues long. The germline V and J ends were trimmed by 0 bases and 3 bases, with 11 bases remaining between them. CDR3 DNA: TGCGCCAGCAGCCAAGATTACCAGCGGGACACCGGGGAGCTGTTTTTT. Translating it yields CASSQDYQRDTGELFF.

This rearrangement joins TRBV15 to TRBJ2-7; D is unclear. Trimming pared 1 base from V and 5 bases from J, leaving 12 bases between. The CDR3 is made up of 14 amino acids. The germline CDR1 and CDR2 sequences are LNHNV and YYDKDF (reference sequence). Here the CDR3 reads CATSRGPPGNEQYF. CDR3 in DNA: TGTGCCACCAGCAGAGGCCCCCCGGGTAACGAGCAGTACTTC.

The chain has TRBV7-6 and TRBJ1-4; TRBD1 might be the D (5 bases). Trimming took off 5 bases at V and 4 bases at J, with 17 bases between the two ends. This CDR3 contains 16 residues. Germline V gene lookup returns CDR1 SGHVS and CDR2 FNYEAQ. In DNA, the CDR3 is TGTGCCAGCAGCCCCGCCGCTTCCGGGGGTAATGAAAAACTGTTTTTT. Its translation is CASSPAASGGNEKLFF.

CDR3 residues: CASTWGQGGNQPQHF. The DNA of the CDR3 is TGTGCCAGTACCTGGGGACAGGGGGGCAATCAGCCCCAGCATTTT. The V and J genes are TRBV19 and TRBJ1-5; TRBD1 aligns across 11 bases. Germline V gene data show CDR1 as LNHDA and CDR2 as SQIVND (reference sequence). The CDR3 loop spans 15 amino acids. Unmatched junction bases numbered 4, after V lost 7 bases and J lost 2 bases.

The V gene is TRBV7-7, the J gene TRBJ2-5; 11 bases map to TRBD2. CDR1 SSHAT and CDR2 FNYEAQ come from the germline V gene (reference sequence). The CDR3 length is 16 residues. V shed 5 bases and J 5 bases; nucleotides not matched to a gene: 10. CDR3 region: CASSPNSGGEVETQYF. In DNA, the CDR3 is TGTGCCAGCAGCCCCAATAGCGGGGGGGAAGTGGAGACCCAGTACTTC.

This sequence joins TRBV25-1 and TRBJ1-2; 9 nucleotides line up with TRBD1. Germline V CDR1 and CDR2: MGHDK, SYGVNS. V dropped 8 bases and J dropped 13; count of bases not matched to a gene: 14. This CDR3 spans 13 amino acids. The CDR3 reads CASQFRDRAAVTF. The CDR3 DNA is TGTGCCAGCCAGTTCCGGGACAGGGCCGCAGTCACCTTC.

This chain joins TRBV18 and TRBJ2-7; tentative D call: TRBD1 (5 bases). CDR1 is KGHSH, CDR2 LQKENI, per germline. The length of the CDR3 is 12 residues. V was shortened by 4 bases and J by 5 bases, with 9 bases between the two germline ends. The CDR3 DNA sequence: TGTGCCAGCTCACAGAAGGGGAACGAGCAGTACTTC. Protein product: CASSQKGNEQYF.

The V and J genes are TRBV6-5 and TRBJ2-1, with 7 bases that match TRBD2. V shed 7 bases and J 8 bases; nucleotides not matched to a gene: 8. The CDR3 runs to 13 residues. Per the germline V gene, CDR1 is MNHEY and CDR2 is SVGAGI. The CDR3 sequence is CASTSGYMDEQFF. Here the CDR3 DNA reads TGTGCCAGCACTAGCGGATATATGGATGAGCAGTTCTTC.

V usage is TRBV7-9 and J usage is TRBJ1-3, with D hard to call. Trimming cost V 1 base and J 2 bases, with 6 bases left between them. Germline V gene sequence: CDR1 SEHNR, CDR2 FQNEAQ (reference sequence). The CDR3 sequence is 14 residues long. Here the CDR3 reads CASSLVEAGNTIYF. The CDR3 nucleotides read TGTGCCAGCAGCTTAGTCGAGGCTGGAAACACCATATATTTT.